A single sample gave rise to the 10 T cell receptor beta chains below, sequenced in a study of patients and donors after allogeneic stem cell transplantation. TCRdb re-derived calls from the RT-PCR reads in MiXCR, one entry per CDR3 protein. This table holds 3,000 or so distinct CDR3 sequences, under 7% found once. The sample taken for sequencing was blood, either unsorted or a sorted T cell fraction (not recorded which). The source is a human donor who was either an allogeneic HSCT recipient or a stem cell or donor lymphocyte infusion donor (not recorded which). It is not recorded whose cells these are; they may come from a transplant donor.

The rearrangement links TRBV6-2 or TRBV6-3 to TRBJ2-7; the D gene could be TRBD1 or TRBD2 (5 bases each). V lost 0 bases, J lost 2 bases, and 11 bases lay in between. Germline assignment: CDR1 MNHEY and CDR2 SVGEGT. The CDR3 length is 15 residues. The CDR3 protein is CASSYSERGPYEQYF. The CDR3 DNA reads TGTGCCAGCAGTTACTCGGAGAGGGGACCCTACGAGCAGTACTTC.

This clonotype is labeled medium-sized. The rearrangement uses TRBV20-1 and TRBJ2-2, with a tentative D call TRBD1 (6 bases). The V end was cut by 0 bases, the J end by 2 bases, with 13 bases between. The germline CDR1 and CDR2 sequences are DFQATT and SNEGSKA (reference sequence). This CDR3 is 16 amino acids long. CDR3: CSARDLGQYNTGELFF. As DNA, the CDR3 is TGCAGTGCTAGAGATCTCGGACAGTACAACACCGGGGAGCTGTTTTTT.

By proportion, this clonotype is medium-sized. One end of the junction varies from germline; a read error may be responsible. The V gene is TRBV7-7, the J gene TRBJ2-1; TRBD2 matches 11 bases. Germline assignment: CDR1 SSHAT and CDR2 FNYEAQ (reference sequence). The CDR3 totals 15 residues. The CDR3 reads CASSSLAGDGNEQFF. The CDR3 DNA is TGTGCTAGCAGCTCACTAGCGGGAGACGGCAATGAGCAGTTCTTC.

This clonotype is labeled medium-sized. The CDR3 nucleotides read TGTGCCAGCAGCTTAGGATGGGTGCTAAGCTCCTACAATGAGCAGTTCTTC. Its protein is CASSLGWVLSSYNEQFF. The V gene is TRBV11-1, the J gene TRBJ2-1; D uncertain. There are 17 residues in the CDR3. Germline values: CDR1 SGHAT, CDR2 FQDESV (reference sequence). V was shortened by 1 base and J by 0 bases, with 13 bases between the two germline ends.

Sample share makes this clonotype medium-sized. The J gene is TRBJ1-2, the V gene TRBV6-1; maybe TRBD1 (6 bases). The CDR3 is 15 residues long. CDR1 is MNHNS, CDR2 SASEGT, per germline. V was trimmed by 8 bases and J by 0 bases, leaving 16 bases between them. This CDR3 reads CASASRGVPNYGYTF. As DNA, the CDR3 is TGTGCCAGCGCGTCCAGGGGCGTTCCTAACTATGGCTACACCTTC.

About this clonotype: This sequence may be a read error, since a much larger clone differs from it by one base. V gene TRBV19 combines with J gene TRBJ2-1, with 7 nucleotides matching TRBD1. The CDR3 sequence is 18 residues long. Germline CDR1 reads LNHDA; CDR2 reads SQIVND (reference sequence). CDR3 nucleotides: TGTGCCAGCACCCCGGGACAGATTACTAGTAGCTCCTACAATGAGCAGTTATTC. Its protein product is CASTPGQITSSSYNEQLF.

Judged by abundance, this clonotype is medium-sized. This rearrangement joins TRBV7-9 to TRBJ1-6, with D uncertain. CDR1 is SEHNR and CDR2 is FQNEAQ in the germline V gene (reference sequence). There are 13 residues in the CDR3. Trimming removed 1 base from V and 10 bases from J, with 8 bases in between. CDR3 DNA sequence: TGTGCCAGCAGCTTAGAGAGGAAGTCACCCCTCCACTTT. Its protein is CASSLERKSPLHF.

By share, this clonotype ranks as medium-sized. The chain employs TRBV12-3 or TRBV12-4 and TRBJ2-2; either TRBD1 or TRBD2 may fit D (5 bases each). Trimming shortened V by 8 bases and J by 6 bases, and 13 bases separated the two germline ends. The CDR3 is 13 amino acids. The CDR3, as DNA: TGTGCCAGCGCCCTGGGGGAGCCCGGGGAGCTGTTTTTT. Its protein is CASALGEPGELFF.

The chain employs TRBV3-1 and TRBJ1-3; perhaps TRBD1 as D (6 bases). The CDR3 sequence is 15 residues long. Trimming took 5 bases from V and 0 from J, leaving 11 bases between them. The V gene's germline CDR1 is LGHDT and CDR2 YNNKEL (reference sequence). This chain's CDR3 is CASSFTGNSGNTIYF. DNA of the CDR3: TGTGCCAGCAGCTTCACAGGGAACTCTGGAAACACCATATATTTT.

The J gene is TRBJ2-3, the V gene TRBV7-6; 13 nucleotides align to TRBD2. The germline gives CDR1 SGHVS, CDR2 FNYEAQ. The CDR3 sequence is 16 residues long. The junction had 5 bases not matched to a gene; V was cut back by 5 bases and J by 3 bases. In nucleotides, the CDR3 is TGTGCCAGCAGCCAACGACTAGCGGGAGGTACAGATACGCAGTATTTT. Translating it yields CASSQRLAGGTDTQYF.